This TCR beta chain was identified during a study of blood T cell repertoires in COVID-19. Germline lookup yields CDR1 MGHRA and CDR2 YSYEKL. The V and J ends lost 1 base and 5 bases respectively, with 20 bases between them. The CDR3 has 17 residues. Original data processing: Reference gene primer amplification yielded estimated nucleated cell counts. Method: immunoSEQ multiplex PCR; TCRdb's copy keeps in-frame clones and lacks some. The V and J calls and clone size are taken from that table; D and trimming were inferred from the DNA. The sample carries about 530,000 clones, about 88% recorded once. The sequenced sample consisted of peripheral blood. The sequence was obtained from a woman between 45 and 65 years old with COVID-19, enrolled during active disease. The chain links TRBV4-1 to TRBJ1-1; D is unresolved. The DNA for the CDR3 is TGCGCCAGCAGCCAAGTCGGGTTTCGGATTTTGAGAACTGAAGCTTTCTTT. Translated: CASSQVGFRILRTEAFF.